These 2 T cell receptor beta chains were sequenced from one sample in a study of monozygotic twins with inflammatory bowel disease (dated by TCRdb to 2018 to 2020). Library construction relied on 5' RACE. Sequenced on an Illumina HiSeq 2500. Reprocessed by TCRdb, the reads give a single entry per CDR3 protein sequence, without DNA. The table held for this sample gives about 170,000 distinct CDR3 sequences. The ten largest clonotypes hold more than 2.5% of the sample. Specimen: blood. The receptors derive from a human donor with ulcerative colitis or Crohn's disease, or a healthy co-twin of an affected twin (not recorded which).

The chain couples TRBV15 to TRBJ2-1; the TCRdb D gene call, TRBD2, has no DNA to confirm it. The germline gives CDR1 LNHNV, CDR2 YYDKDF (reference sequence). The CDR3 has 15 amino acids. Here the CDR3 reads CATSREAGGGNEQFF.

This chain connects TRBV28 to TRBJ2-1. CDR3 length: 13 residues. Germline-derived CDR1 and CDR2 are MDHEN and SYDVKM. The CDR3 protein is CASSLALYNEQFF.